Listed here are 30 T cell receptor beta chains from one sample, sequenced in a study of PD-1 blockade in classical Hodgkin lymphoma. Time point here: cycle 4 day 1 (C4D1), after around six weeks of nivolumab. With no exception, relapse followed autologous stem cell transplantation in all patients, and brentuximab vedotin exposure varied. Produced via immunoSEQ multiplex PCR; TCRdb's table is partial and in-frame only. Counted here are 25,000 to 30,000 clones, just under 80% occurring once; the ten biggest clones make up roughly 17%. The sequenced sample was peripheral blood mononuclear cells (PBMCs), obtained before the fourth cycle of nivolumab. The receptors here all came from a human donor with classical Hodgkin lymphoma.

The rearrangement joins TRBV6-5 to TRBJ2-1; tentatively, D is TRBD1 (6 bases). Germline CDR1 is MNHEY and CDR2 is SVGAGI. V lost 0 bases to trimming and J lost 7 bases, with 7 bases between them. The CDR3 has 13 residues. DNA of the CDR3: TGTGCCAGCAGTTACTCGAGGGGGAATGAGCAGTTCTTC. The encoded protein is CASSYSRGNEQFF.

This clone was counted between two and nine times. This chain connects TRBV30 to TRBJ1-2; D gene uncertain. Germline V gene lookup returns CDR1 GTSNPN and CDR2 SVGIG (reference sequence). The CDR3 is made up of 12 amino acids. Trimming took off 4 bases at V and 0 bases at J, with 6 bases between the two ends. The CDR3 region has the DNA TGTGCCTGGAATCGAGCTAACTATGGCTACACCTTC. It is translated as CAWNRANYGYTF.

This chain links TRBV19 with TRBJ2-3; no definite D call. With 5 bases removed from V and 4 bases from J, the gap between germline ends came to 10 bases. Germline V lookup: CDR1 LNHDA, CDR2 SQIVND (reference sequence). The CDR3 extends over 13 amino acids. The DNA of the CDR3 is TGTGCCAGTAGTCCCATTTGGGCAGATACGCAGTATTTT. Its translation: CASSPIWADTQYF. The variable domain in full, with the rest retrieved from reference TRBV19 and TRBJ2-3, is DGGITQSPKYLFRKEGQNVTLSCEQNLNHDAMYWYRQDPGQGLRLIYYSQIVNDFQKGDIAEGYSVSREKKESFPLTVTSAQKNPTAFYLCASSPIWADTQYFGPGTRLTVL.

The genes are TRBV18 and TRBJ1-5; D not certain. The CDR3 is 16 residues long. Between the trimmed V and J ends, which lost 2 bases and 2 bases, there was a span of 13 bases. Germline lookup yields CDR1 KGHSH and CDR2 LQKENI. Written as DNA, the CDR3 is TGTGCCAGCTCACCAGATAGAGGGTTGGGCAATCAGCCCCAGCATTTT. Translation gives CASSPDRGLGNQPQHF.

This rearrangement joins TRBV11-2 to TRBJ2-2; D might be TRBD2 (5 bases). This CDR3 has 14 amino acids. Looked up from germline, CDR1 is SGHAT and CDR2 is FQNNGV. Trimming shortened V by 10 bases and J by 4 bases, and 16 bases separated the two germline ends. This CDR3 is CANEFDGVTGELFF. As DNA, the CDR3 is TGTGCCAACGAATTTGACGGGGTCACCGGGGAGCTGTTTTTT.

This clone was observed a handful of times. The gene calls are TRBV6-1 and TRBJ2-7, with 8 nucleotides matching TRBD2. CDR3 length: 14 amino acids. Looked up from germline, CDR1 is MNHNS and CDR2 is SASEGT. The V gene end was trimmed by 4 bases and the J gene end by 1 base; junction bases not matched to a gene: 3. CDR3 in DNA: TGTGCCAGCAGTGCCACTAGCGGTTCCTACGAGCAGTACTTC. Residues: CASSATSGSYEQYF.

The V and J genes are TRBV19 and TRBJ2-7; perhaps TRBD2 as D (6 bases). Between the trimmed V and J ends, which lost 5 bases and 5 bases, there was a span of 13 bases. Looked up from germline, CDR1 is LNHDA and CDR2 is SQIVND (reference sequence). The CDR3 contains 13 residues. The CDR3: CASSSLGGDEQYF. The CDR3 bases are TGTGCCAGTAGTTCCCTTGGAGGGGACGAGCAGTACTTC.

V is TRBV19 and J is TRBJ1-3, with a weak D call TRBD1 (5 bases). Trimming took 9 bases from V and 2 from J, leaving 14 bases between them. There are 14 residues in the CDR3. Germline loops: CDR1 LNHDA, CDR2 SQIVND (reference sequence). The CDR3 is CARTEVGAGNTIYF. CDR3 bases: TGTGCCAGAACAGAGGTAGGGGCTGGAAACACCATATATTTT.

In this sample, this clone turned up once. The chain recombines TRBV28 with TRBJ1-1; tentative D call: TRBD1 (5 bases). The V gene's germline CDR1 is MDHEN and CDR2 SYDVKM. Trimming left V 2 bases short and J 1 base short, with 8 bases between. CDR3 length: 14 residues. CDR3 in DNA: TGTGCCAGCAGTTTAAACGGGGGGAACACTGAAGCTTTCTTT. It yields the protein CASSLNGGNTEAFF.

This clone is deemed medium-sized. The chain has TRBV28 and TRBJ2-1; TRBD2 is a possible D gene (6 bases). Germline V lookup: CDR1 MDHEN, CDR2 SYDVKM. Trimming left V 2 bases short and J 5 bases short, with 16 bases between. CDR3 size: 16 residues. CDR3 in DNA: TGTGCCAGCAGTTTAATTAGCGGAGCAGAGAACAATGAGCAGTTCTTC. This gives the protein CASSLISGAENNEQFF.

This rearrangement joins TRBV7-2 to TRBJ2-3; 10 bases map to TRBD2. The CDR3 extends over 17 amino acids. CDR1 and CDR2 (germline): SGHTA, FQGNSA. The V gene end was trimmed by 2 bases and the J gene end by 0 bases; junction bases not matched to a gene: 5. CDR3 coding DNA: TGTGCCAGCAGCTTATGGACTAGCGGCTCTAGCACAGATACGCAGTATTTT. Its protein product is CASSLWTSGSSTDTQYF.

This chain uses TRBV28 with TRBJ2-1; 7 positions match TRBD2. J was trimmed by 8 bases and V by 3 bases; bases with no gene match: 10. The germline CDR1 and CDR2 sequences are MDHEN and SYDVKM. The CDR3 is made up of 15 amino acids. The DNA for the CDR3 is TGTGCCAGCAGTTTTGTAATTATCGCGGGAGATGAGCAGTTCTTC. Its translation is CASSFVIIAGDEQFF.

This clone came up once. The chain combines TRBV7-2 with TRBJ1-5, with 12 bases lining up with TRBD1. Germline-derived CDR1 and CDR2 are SGHTA and FQGNSA. The CDR3 spans 15 residues. V lost 4 bases and J lost 6; bases outside the gene matches: 4. CDR3 in amino acids: CASSWGQGAPQPQHF. The CDR3 region has the DNA TGTGCCAGCAGCTGGGGACAGGGGGCCCCTCAGCCCCAGCATTTT.

This clone was seen a handful of times. J is TRBJ1-5 and V is TRBV5-5; a weak D match, TRBD1 (5 bases). CDR1 is SGHKS, CDR2 YYEKEE, per germline (reference sequence). Between the trimmed V and J ends, which lost 3 bases and 5 bases, there was a span of 12 bases. This CDR3 contains 14 residues. CDR3 sequence (DNA): TGTGCCAGCAGCTCCCGACAGCCCGATCAGCCCCAGCATTTT. Translated, it gives CASSSRQPDQPQHF.

The chain recombines TRBV27 with TRBJ1-1; D is perhaps TRBD1 (5 bases). This CDR3 comprises 15 residues. The germline CDR1 and CDR2 sequences are MNHEY and SMNVEV (reference sequence). Trimming removed 0 bases from V and 1 base from J, with 9 bases in between. The DNA of the CDR3 is TGTGCCAGCAGTTTATCGAGAACAGGGAACACTGAAGCTTTCTTT. Amino acids: CASSLSRTGNTEAFF.

This clone showed up just a few times. J is TRBJ1-2 and V is TRBV5-5; a weak D match, TRBD1 (5 bases). CDR3 size: 13 residues. Trimming took off 6 bases at V and 7 bases at J, with 16 bases between the two ends. Germline V gives CDR1 SGHKS, CDR2 YYEKEE (reference sequence). CDR3 DNA sequence: TGTGCCAGCAACTCCCCAGGGCTGCGTGGCTACACCTTC. Amino acids: CASNSPGLRGYTF.

The DNA of the CDR3 is TGTGCCAGCAGCCCGACGGCGGATTCATATGATGGCTACACCTTC. Its protein product is CASSPTADSYDGYTF. J is TRBJ1-2 and V is TRBV5-4; D unresolved. CDR1 and CDR2 from the germline V gene are SGHNT and YYREEE (reference sequence). The ends were cut back, 4 bases at V and 6 bases at J, with 19 bases in the middle. This CDR3 has 15 residues.

In its sample, this clone was seen once. The V call is TRBV6-1, the J call TRBJ1-5; D remains ambiguous. Germline lookup yields CDR1 MNHNS and CDR2 SASEGT. This CDR3 contains 16 residues. Trimming shortened V by 1 base and J by 3 bases, and 13 bases separated the two germline ends. The CDR3 DNA is TGTGCCAGCAGTGAAGTCCCCCGGCCTTACAATCAGCCCCAGCATTTT. It encodes CASSEVPRPYNQPQHF.

J is TRBJ2-1 and V is TRBV28, with 9 bases matching TRBD2. The germline V gene has CDR1 MDHEN and CDR2 SYDVKM. The V and J ends lost 5 bases and 12 bases, in that order; junction bases with no gene match: 11. This CDR3 has 14 amino acids. The CDR3 is CASSVAGDLGGQFF. Here the CDR3 DNA reads TGTGCCAGCAGTGTAGCGGGAGATCTCGGGGGGCAGTTCTTC.

This sequence joins TRBV6-1 and TRBJ2-1; the match to TRBD1 covers 8 bases. V lost 4 bases and J lost 8; bases outside the gene matches: 7. The CDR3 contains 14 residues. CDR1 and CDR2 from the germline V gene are MNHNS and SASEGT. CDR3 residues: CASSVGQGVHEQFF. In nucleotides, the CDR3 is TGTGCCAGCAGTGTCGGACAGGGCGTCCATGAGCAGTTCTTC.

The rearrangement joins TRBV7-9 to TRBJ1-2, with 10 bases aligning to TRBD1. The CDR3 covers 13 residues. V shed 5 bases and J 8 bases; nucleotides not matched to a gene: 5. CDR1 and CDR2 from the germline V gene are SEHNR and FQNEAQ (reference sequence). The CDR3 here is CASSRDRGEGYTF. Written as DNA, the CDR3 is TGTGCCAGCAGCCGGGACAGGGGAGAGGGCTACACCTTC.

The chain has TRBV5-5 and TRBJ2-5, with a weak D call TRBD2 (5 bases). The CDR3 contains 17 residues. Trimming removed 4 bases at V and 3 bases at J, with 22 bases between. Germline V gene sequence: CDR1 SGHKS, CDR2 YYEKEE (reference sequence). CDR3 nucleotides: TGTGCCAGCAGCCATTCAACCAGCTTTGGGCGGGAAGAGACCCAGTACTTC. Its protein product is CASSHSTSFGREETQYF.

The chain joins TRBV11-1 to TRBJ2-1; 7 bases map to TRBD2. From germline, CDR1 is SGHAT and CDR2 FQDESV (reference sequence). V dropped 5 bases and J dropped 0; count of bases not matched to a gene: 10. The CDR3 sequence is 17 residues long. In DNA, the CDR3 is TGTGCCAGCAGCGGGTCTAGGAGCGGGATCTCCTACAATGAGCAGTTCTTC. Amino acid sequence: CASSGSRSGISYNEQFF.

This chain connects TRBV5-1 to TRBJ1-1, with D perhaps matching TRBD1 (6 bases). V lost 7 bases and J 2 bases, leaving 15 bases between the germline ends. This CDR3 contains 14 residues. Looked up from germline, CDR1 is SGHRS and CDR2 is YFSETQ. Written as DNA, the CDR3 is TGCGCCAGCCGGACAGTTTGGGGAAACACTGAAGCTTTCTTT. It codes for CASRTVWGNTEAFF.

The V gene is TRBV6-1, the J gene TRBJ1-1; 7 bases are shared with TRBD1. Trimming cost V 5 bases and J 2 bases; bases outside gene matches: 5. The CDR3 extends over 14 amino acids. Germline assignment: CDR1 MNHNS and CDR2 SASEGT. CDR3 amino acids: CASSIRGLNTEAFF. The CDR3 DNA sequence: TGTGCCAGCAGTATAAGGGGGCTAAACACTGAAGCTTTCTTT.

The chain carries TRBV2 and TRBJ2-7; 8 positions agree with TRBD1. CDR1 and CDR2 from the germline V gene are SNHLY and FYNNEI. The CDR3 runs 13 residues. V trimming: 10 bases; J trimming: 5 bases; junction bases outside the gene matches: 10. DNA for the CDR3: TGTGCCATCGCACAGGGGGGTTTGGACGAGCAGTACTTC. Protein product: CAIAQGGLDEQYF. Complete variable domain (other parts from reference TRBV2 and TRBJ2-7): EPEVTQTPSHQVTQMGQEVILRCVPISNHLYFYWYRQILGQKVEFLVSFYNNEISEKSEIFDDQFSVERPDGSNFTLKIRSTKLEDSAMYFCAIAQGGLDEQYFGPGTRLTVT.

This rearrangement joins TRBV5-4 to TRBJ2-2; possibly TRBD2 for D (6 bases). The CDR3 is 12 residues long. Germline values: CDR1 SGHNT, CDR2 YYREEE (reference sequence). V was trimmed by 5 bases and J by 7 bases, leaving 9 bases between them. CDR3 nucleotide sequence: TGTGCCAGCAGTCAAGCGGGCGGGGAGCTGTTTTTT. Translating it yields CASSQAGGELFF.

The CDR3 loop is CASSLAGRREQYF. The CDR3 DNA reads TGTGCCAGCAGCTTGGCGGGCCGAAGAGAGCAGTACTTC. The chain combines TRBV5-4 with TRBJ2-7; D not resolved. Germline values: CDR1 SGHNT, CDR2 YYREEE (reference sequence). The germline V and J ends were trimmed by 0 bases and 7 bases, with 11 bases remaining between them. The CDR3 loop spans 13 amino acids.

The table lists this clone with a few counts. The V and J genes are TRBV6-5 and TRBJ1-1, with D uncertain. This CDR3 comprises 14 residues. The germline V gene encodes CDR1 MNHEY and CDR2 SVGAGI. V shed 4 bases and J shed 4 bases, with 13 bases lying between them. The CDR3 loop reads CASSLYSSGTEAFF. CDR3 DNA: TGTGCCAGCAGTTTATACAGCAGTGGCACTGAAGCTTTCTTT.

This sequence joins TRBV6-5 and TRBJ2-3, with 7 bases aligning to TRBD2. The V gene's germline CDR1 is MNHEY and CDR2 SVGAGI. Unmatched junction bases numbered 6, after V lost 0 bases and J lost 3 bases. There are 16 residues in the CDR3. The CDR3 nucleotides are TGTGCCAGCAGTTACTCGATACGCGGGAGTACAGATACGCAGTATTTT. This encodes CASSYSIRGSTDTQYF.